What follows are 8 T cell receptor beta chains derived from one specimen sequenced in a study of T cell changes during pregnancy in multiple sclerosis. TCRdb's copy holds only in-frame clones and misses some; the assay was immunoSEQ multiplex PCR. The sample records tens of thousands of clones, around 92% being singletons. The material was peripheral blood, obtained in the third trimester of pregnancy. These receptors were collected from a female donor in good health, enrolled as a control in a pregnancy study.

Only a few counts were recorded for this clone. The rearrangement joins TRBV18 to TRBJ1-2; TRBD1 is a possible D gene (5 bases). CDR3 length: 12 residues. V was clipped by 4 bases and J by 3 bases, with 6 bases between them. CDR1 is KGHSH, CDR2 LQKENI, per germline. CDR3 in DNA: TGTGCCAGCTCACAGACAGACTATGGCTACACCTTC. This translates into CASSQTDYGYTF.

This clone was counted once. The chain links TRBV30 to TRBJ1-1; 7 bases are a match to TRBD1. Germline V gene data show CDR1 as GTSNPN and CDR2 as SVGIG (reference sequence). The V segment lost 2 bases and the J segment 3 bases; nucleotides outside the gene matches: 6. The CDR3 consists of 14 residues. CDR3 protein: CAWSPRGLDTEAFF. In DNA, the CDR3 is TGTGCCTGGAGTCCTAGGGGGCTGGACACTGAAGCTTTCTTT.

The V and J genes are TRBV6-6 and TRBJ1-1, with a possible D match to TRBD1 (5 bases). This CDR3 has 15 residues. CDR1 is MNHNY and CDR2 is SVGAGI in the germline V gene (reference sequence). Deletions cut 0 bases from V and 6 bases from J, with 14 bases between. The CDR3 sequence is CASSYSKSGHSEAFF. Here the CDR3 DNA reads TGTGCCAGCAGTTACTCGAAGAGTGGACATTCTGAAGCTTTCTTT.

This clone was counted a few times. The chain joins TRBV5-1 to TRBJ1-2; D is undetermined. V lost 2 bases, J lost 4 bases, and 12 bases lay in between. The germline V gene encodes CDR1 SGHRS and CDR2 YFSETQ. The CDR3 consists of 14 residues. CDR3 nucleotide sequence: TGCGCCAGCAGCTTTTGGGCTTATTCCTATGGCTACACCTTC. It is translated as CASSFWAYSYGYTF.

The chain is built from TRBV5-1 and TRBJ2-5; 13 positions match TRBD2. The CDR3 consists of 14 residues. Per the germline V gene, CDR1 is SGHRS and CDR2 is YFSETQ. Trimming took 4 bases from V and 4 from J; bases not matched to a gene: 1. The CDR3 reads CASSRTSGRETQYF. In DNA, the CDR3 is TGCGCCAGCAGCCGGACTAGCGGGAGAGAGACCCAGTACTTC.

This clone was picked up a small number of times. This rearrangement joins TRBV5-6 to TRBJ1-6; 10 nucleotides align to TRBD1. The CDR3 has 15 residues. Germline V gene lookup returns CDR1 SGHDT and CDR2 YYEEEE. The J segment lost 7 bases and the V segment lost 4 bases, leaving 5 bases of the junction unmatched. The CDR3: CASSPGTGDNSPLHF. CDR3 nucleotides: TGTGCCAGCAGCCCCGGGACAGGGGACAATTCACCCCTCCACTTT. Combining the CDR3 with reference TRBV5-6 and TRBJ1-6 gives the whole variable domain DAGVTQSPTHLIKTRGQQVTLRCSPKSGHDTVSWYQQALGQGPQFIFQYYEEEERQRGNFPDRFSGHQFPNYSSELNVNALLLGDSALYLCASSPGTGDNSPLHFGNGTRLTVT.

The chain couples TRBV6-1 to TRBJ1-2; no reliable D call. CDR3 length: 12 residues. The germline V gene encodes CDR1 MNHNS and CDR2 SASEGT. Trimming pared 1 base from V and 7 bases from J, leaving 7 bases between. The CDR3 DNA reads TGTGCCAGCAGTGAAGTGGAGCGTGGCTACACCTTC. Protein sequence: CASSEVERGYTF.

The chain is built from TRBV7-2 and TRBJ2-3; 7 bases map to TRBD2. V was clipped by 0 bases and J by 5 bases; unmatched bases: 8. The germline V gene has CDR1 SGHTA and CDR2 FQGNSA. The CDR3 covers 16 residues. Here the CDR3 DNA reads TGTGCCAGCAGCTTAGCGAGCGGGGACCTGCGAGATACGCAGTATTTT. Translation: CASSLASGDLRDTQYF.